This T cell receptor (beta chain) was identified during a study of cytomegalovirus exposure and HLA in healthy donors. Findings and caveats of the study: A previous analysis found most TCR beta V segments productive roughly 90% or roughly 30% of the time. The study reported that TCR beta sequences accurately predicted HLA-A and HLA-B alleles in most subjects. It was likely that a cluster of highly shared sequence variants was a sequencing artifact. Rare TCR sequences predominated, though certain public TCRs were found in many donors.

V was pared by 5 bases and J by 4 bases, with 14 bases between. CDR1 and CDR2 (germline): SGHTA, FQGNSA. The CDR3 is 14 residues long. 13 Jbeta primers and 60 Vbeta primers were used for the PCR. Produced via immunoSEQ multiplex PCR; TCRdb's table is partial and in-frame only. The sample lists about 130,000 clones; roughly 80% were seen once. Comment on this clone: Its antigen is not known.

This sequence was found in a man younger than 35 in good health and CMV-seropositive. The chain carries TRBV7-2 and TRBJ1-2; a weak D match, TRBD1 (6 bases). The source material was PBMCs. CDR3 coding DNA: TGTGCCAGCAGCATATCAGGGGATCGCTATGGCTACACCTTC. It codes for CASSISGDRYGYTF.